Below, 30 T cell receptor beta chains from the same sample are listed, as sequenced in a study of PD-1 blockade in mismatch repair-deficient tumors. The table came from immunoSEQ multiplex PCR; TCRdb's copy has only in-frame clones and leaves some out. The sample has approximately 63,000 clones, approximately 90% seen once; the top ten hold about 14%. Material: peripheral blood, obtained 52 weeks after starting pembrolizumab. These receptors were taken from an adult with mismatch repair-deficient cancer.

This chain connects TRBV4-1 to TRBJ2-1; TRBD2 matches 9 bases. Germline loops: CDR1 MGHRA, CDR2 YSYEKL. The CDR3 has 15 amino acids. V shed 3 bases, J shed 7 bases, and the junction held 7 bases outside the gene matches. In DNA, the CDR3 is TGCGCCAGCAGCCATGTAGCGGGAGAATTGAATGAGCAGTTCTTC. It is translated as CASSHVAGELNEQFF.

The chain joins TRBV4-1 to TRBJ2-2; D may be TRBD1 (6 bases). The CDR3 is 16 amino acids. Germline V gene sequence: CDR1 MGHRA, CDR2 YSYEKL. V gave up 0 bases and J gave up 5 bases, with 13 bases separating them. CDR3 amino acids: CASSQEGHPWTGELFF. The CDR3 nucleotides are TGCGCCAGCAGCCAAGAGGGACACCCGTGGACCGGGGAGCTGTTTTTT.

DNA of the CDR3: TGTGCCTGGAGTGTATTCAAGCTTTCTAACTATGGCTACACCTTC. Protein product: CAWSVFKLSNYGYTF. The gene calls are TRBV30 and TRBJ1-2; D gene ambiguous. This CDR3 contains 15 residues. Germline-derived CDR1 and CDR2 are GTSNPN and SVGIG (reference sequence). Between the trimmed V and J ends, which lost 0 bases and 0 bases, there was a span of 11 bases.

CDR3 in amino acids: CASSFSNKDTQYF. CDR3 sequence (DNA): TGTGCCAGCAGCTTCTCTAACAAAGATACGCAGTATTTT. V gene TRBV5-6 combines with J gene TRBJ2-3; the D is unclear. Deletions cut 2 bases from V and 5 bases from J, with 9 bases between. The CDR3 consists of 13 residues. Germline V gene sequence: CDR1 SGHDT, CDR2 YYEEEE.

The V gene is TRBV6-5, the J gene TRBJ2-7; TRBD1 matches 9 bases. The CDR3 length is 14 residues. The germline V gene encodes CDR1 MNHEY and CDR2 SVGAGI. The V segment lost 5 bases and the J segment 2 bases; nucleotides outside the gene matches: 4. CDR3: CASSKRTGAYEQYF. The CDR3 nucleotides read TGTGCCAGCAGTAAACGGACAGGGGCCTACGAGCAGTACTTC.

CDR3 DNA: TGCAGTGCTACCCAAGAGACCCAGTACTTC. Encoded protein: CSATQETQYF. This chain uses TRBV20-1 with TRBJ2-5; the D is unclear. The CDR3 totals 10 residues. Germline V CDR1 and CDR2: DFQATT, SNEGSKA (reference sequence). Trimming left V 4 bases short and J 1 base short, with 1 base between.

This chain joins TRBV7-6 and TRBJ2-1, with 7 nucleotides matching TRBD2. This CDR3 contains 14 residues. Losses at the gene ends were 5 bases for V and 4 bases for J; bases not matched to a gene: 5. Germline CDR1 and CDR2: SGHVS and FNYEAQ. CDR3 bases: TGTGCCAGCAGCGTGGGCGGGAGATACAATGAGCAGTTCTTC. This codes for CASSVGGRYNEQFF.

The genes are TRBV7-9 and TRBJ1-2; D perhaps matches TRBD1 (6 bases). Per germline, CDR1 SEHNR and CDR2 FQNEAQ (reference sequence). Trimming removed 5 bases from V and 3 bases from J, with 13 bases in between. The CDR3 contains 14 residues. Here the CDR3 DNA reads TGTGCCAGCAGCCATACAGGGATTGACTATGGCTACACCTTC. Its protein is CASSHTGIDYGYTF.

This rearrangement joins TRBV14 to TRBJ1-1; TRBD1 is a possible D gene (5 bases). The V end was cut by 0 bases, the J end by 4 bases, with 15 bases between. Germline CDR1 and CDR2: SGHDN and FVKESK. The CDR3 sequence is 16 residues long. For the CDR3, the DNA is TGTGCCAGCAGCCAAGAGTATGGGGGTCGAGGCACTGAAGCTTTCTTT. It specifies CASSQEYGGRGTEAFF.

This clone was observed a single time. The V gene is TRBV28, the J gene TRBJ1-2; TRBD1 matches at 10 bases. The CDR3 loop spans 14 amino acids. The V and J ends lost 4 bases and 6 bases, in that order; junction bases with no gene match: 5. Germline assignment: CDR1 MDHEN and CDR2 SYDVKM. This CDR3 is CASSSDRGRNGYTF. The CDR3 DNA is TGTGCCAGCAGTTCGGACAGGGGGAGGAATGGCTACACCTTC.

J is TRBJ2-3 and V is TRBV5-1; the match to TRBD2 covers 9 bases. J gave up 5 bases and V 1 base, and 8 bases lay outside the gene matches. Germline V gene lookup returns CDR1 SGHRS and CDR2 YFSETQ. The length of the CDR3 is 16 residues. The CDR3 sequence is CASSLRLAGTEDTQYF. CDR3 nucleotides: TGCGCCAGCAGCTTGCGGCTAGCGGGAACCGAAGATACGCAGTATTTT.

The chain carries TRBV28 and TRBJ2-1; D might be TRBD1 (6 bases). The CDR3 sequence is 15 residues long. Trimming left V 8 bases short and J 1 base short, with 15 bases between. Germline CDR1 reads MDHEN; CDR2 reads SYDVKM. Written as DNA, the CDR3 is TGTGCCAGCGACAGGCCGGGGAAGTCCTACAATGAGCAGTTCTTC. Protein sequence: CASDRPGKSYNEQFF.

This clone was detected only once. The V and J genes are TRBV7-2 and TRBJ2-3; either TRBD1 or TRBD2 may fit D (6 bases each). The CDR3 loop spans 13 amino acids. Germline CDR1 is SGHTA and CDR2 is FQGNSA. The germline V and J ends were trimmed by 4 bases and 4 bases, with 9 bases remaining between them. The CDR3 DNA reads TGTGCCAGCAGCTCAAGGGGGGCAGATACGCAGTATTTT. It encodes CASSSRGADTQYF.

The chain has TRBV7-8 and TRBJ2-7; a possible D gene is TRBD1 (7 bases). The CDR3 contains 15 residues. In germline, CDR1 is SGHVS, CDR2 FQNEAQ. Trimming removed 8 bases at V and 2 bases at J, with 19 bases between. In DNA, the CDR3 is TGTGCCAGCCTCTTGGAGGGGGCGCCCACCTACGAGCAGTACTTC. Encoded protein: CASLLEGAPTYEQYF.

The rearrangement joins TRBV28 to TRBJ2-7, with 12 bases lining up with TRBD2. The J segment lost 0 bases and the V segment lost 5 bases, leaving 5 bases of the junction unmatched. The germline V gene encodes CDR1 MDHEN and CDR2 SYDVKM. The CDR3 is 16 amino acids. The CDR3 is CASSPGTSGYSYEQYF. The CDR3 DNA reads TGTGCCAGCAGTCCCGGGACTAGCGGGTACTCCTACGAGCAGTACTTC.

This chain connects TRBV5-3 to TRBJ2-2; 14 bases map to TRBD2. TRBV5-3 is treated as an ORF (open reading frame) with a function not yet certain. The CDR3 totals 18 residues. V lost 3 bases to trimming and J lost 5 bases; unmatched junction nucleotides: 9. DNA of the CDR3: TGTGCCAGAAGCTCCCCCGGGACTAGCGGGAGTGGGACCGGGGAGCTGTTTTTT. It yields the protein CARSSPGTSGSGTGELFF.

The gene calls are TRBV5-1 and TRBJ1-2; D not resolved. The V and J ends lost 1 base and 0 bases respectively, with 10 bases between them. Germline CDR1 and CDR2: SGHRS and YFSETQ. The CDR3 is 15 amino acids. The CDR3 here is CASSLRSSANYGYTF. The CDR3 DNA follows: TGCGCCAGCAGCTTGAGGTCCAGTGCTAACTATGGCTACACCTTC.

This sequence joins TRBV6-5 and TRBJ2-1; D gene unclear. In germline, CDR1 is MNHEY, CDR2 SVGAGI. Trimming took off 2 bases at V and 6 bases at J, with 8 bases between the two ends. The CDR3 is made up of 13 amino acids. The DNA for the CDR3 is TGTGCCAGCAGTTACAGGGATTTCAATGAGCAGTTCTTC. Translating it yields CASSYRDFNEQFF.

The chain is built from TRBV30 and TRBJ1-3, with a weak D call TRBD1 (6 bases). Germline assignment: CDR1 GTSNPN and CDR2 SVGIG (reference sequence). There are 13 residues in the CDR3. Trimming removed 1 base from V and 4 bases from J, with 8 bases in between. CDR3 in DNA: TGTGCCTGGAGTGGCAGGGGCGGAAACACCATATATTTT. This gives the protein CAWSGRGGNTIYF.

The chain recombines TRBV6-1 with TRBJ2-2; tentatively, D is TRBD1 (5 bases). This CDR3 has 15 amino acids. CDR1 and CDR2 (germline): MNHNS, SASEGT. V lost 6 bases to trimming and J lost 1 base, with 12 bases between them. CDR3 loop: CASRETVLNTGELFF. The CDR3 DNA reads TGTGCCAGCAGGGAGACAGTTTTGAACACCGGGGAGCTGTTTTTT.

V and J are TRBV10-3 and TRBJ2-3, with 9 bases matching TRBD2. Germline values: CDR1 ENHRY, CDR2 SYGVKD. The CDR3 consists of 16 residues. The J segment lost 4 bases and the V segment lost 1 base, leaving 6 bases of the junction unmatched. In nucleotides, the CDR3 is TGTGCCATCAGTGAGTTAGCTAGCGGGACAGCAGATACGCAGTATTTT. It is translated as CAISELASGTADTQYF.

V gene TRBV27 combines with J gene TRBJ2-7, with a tentative D call TRBD2 (6 bases). The V end lost 3 bases, the J end lost 3 bases, and 12 bases lay between the germline ends. This CDR3 is 14 amino acids long. From germline, CDR1 is MNHEY and CDR2 SMNVEV (reference sequence). DNA of the CDR3: TGTGCCAGCAGTTTGACCGGGAGTGTCTACGAGCAGTACTTC. It specifies CASSLTGSVYEQYF.

The V and J genes are TRBV19 and TRBJ1-1, with TRBD1 matching 7 bases. Germline loops: CDR1 LNHDA, CDR2 SQIVND (reference sequence). Unmatched junction bases numbered 4, after V lost 5 bases and J lost 4 bases. This CDR3 is 13 amino acids long. The CDR3 DNA follows: TGTGCCAGTAGTTTTAGGGGGCTCACTGAAGCTTTCTTT. It encodes CASSFRGLTEAFF.

V and J are TRBV30 and TRBJ1-2; D unresolved. The V end was cut by 3 bases, the J end by 3 bases, with 11 bases between. The length of the CDR3 is 13 residues. Germline CDR1 GTSNPN, CDR2 SVGIG (reference sequence). CDR3 DNA: TGTGCCTGGAGCCAAGGGTTAGACTATGGCTACACCTTC. Its translation: CAWSQGLDYGYTF.

The chain is built from TRBV28 and TRBJ1-5, with a tentative D call TRBD1 (6 bases). Germline V gene data show CDR1 as MDHEN and CDR2 as SYDVKM. CDR3 length: 13 amino acids. V was trimmed by 4 bases and J by 7 bases, leaving 11 bases between them. The CDR3 DNA reads TGTGCCAGCAGTTCGGCAGGGGAGCAGCCCCAGCATTTT. Protein product: CASSSAGEQPQHF. Drawing the rest from reference TRBV28 and TRBJ1-5, the complete variable domain is DVKVTQSSRYLVKRTGEKVFLECVQDMDHENMFWYRQDPGLGLRLIYFSYDVKMKEKGDIPEGYSVSREKKERFSLILESASTNQTSMYLCASSSAGEQPQHFGDGTRLSIL.

The chain recombines TRBV30 with TRBJ2-7; TRBD1 or TRBD2 may be the D gene (5 bases each). The V and J ends lost 5 bases and 6 bases respectively, with 17 bases between them. The CDR3 is 13 amino acids. Germline CDR1 GTSNPN, CDR2 SVGIG (reference sequence). In DNA, the CDR3 is TGTGCCTGGGGCAAGTGGGGGTCCGCCGAGCAGTACTTC. Its translation: CAWGKWGSAEQYF. Full variable domain (outside the CDR3, taken from reference TRBV30 and TRBJ2-7): SQTIHQWPATLVQPVGSPLSLECTVEGTSNPNLYWYRQAAGRGLQLLFYSVGIGQISSEVPQNLSASRPQDRQFILSSKKLLLSDSGFYLCAWGKWGSAEQYFGPGTRLTVT.

This rearrangement joins TRBV6-1 to TRBJ2-1; TRBD2 matches at 14 bases. The CDR3 has 18 residues. Unmatched junction bases numbered 5, after V lost 4 bases and J lost 0 bases. Germline V lookup: CDR1 MNHNS, CDR2 SASEGT. The CDR3 DNA follows: TGTGCCAGCAGTGGGGGACTAGCGGGGGCGAGCTCCTACAATGAGCAGTTCTTC. It yields the protein CASSGGLAGASSYNEQFF.

This clone was observed a handful of times. The rearrangement uses TRBV5-5 and TRBJ1-5; D might be TRBD1 (5 bases). This CDR3 has 14 amino acids. The germline V gene encodes CDR1 SGHKS and CDR2 YYEKEE (reference sequence). Trimming took 0 bases from V and 5 from J, leaving 9 bases between them. The CDR3 loop reads CASSLAGRHQPQHF. In nucleotides, the CDR3 is TGTGCCAGCAGCTTGGCAGGGAGACATCAGCCCCAGCATTTT.

The J gene is TRBJ2-2, the V gene TRBV7-9; D call uncertain. This CDR3 spans 14 amino acids. Looked up from germline, CDR1 is SEHNR and CDR2 is FQNEAQ (reference sequence). Trimming took 5 bases from V and 1 from J, leaving 8 bases between them. The CDR3, as DNA: TGTGCCAGCAGCCCTGGCGGGAACACCGGGGAGCTGTTTTTT. Protein sequence: CASSPGGNTGELFF.

This sequence joins TRBV30 and TRBJ2-5; tentatively, D is TRBD2 (6 bases). In germline, CDR1 is GTSNPN, CDR2 SVGIG (reference sequence). V lost 4 bases, J lost 1 base, and 10 bases lay in between. The CDR3 covers 13 residues. The CDR3, as DNA: TGTGCCTGGACTTTAGCGGTCCAAGAGACCCAGTACTTC. Protein sequence: CAWTLAVQETQYF.